This TCR beta chain was recorded in a study of T cells in Graves' hyperthyroidism and ophthalmopathy. Exclusion of a patient resulted from uncontrolled infection, other autoimmune disease, pregnancy or lactation. The diagnostic basis comprised clinical symptoms, serum thyroxine and TRAb, thyroid ultrasound and orbital computed tomography. Points from the study as a whole: From stable hyperthyroidism, ophthalmopathy was set apart by a 13 V-J model. Most expanded thyroid clonotypes above 0.001 also appeared in blood.

The table lists this clonotype with a count of one. The antigen is undetermined. Researchers took RNA transcripts and amplified the TCR beta CDR3 regions from them. TCR CDR3 underwent first-round RT-PCR with the HTBI primer set. TCRdb recomputed calls from the multiplex PCR reads with MiXCR, one row per CDR3 protein. Counted here are 550,000 to 600,000 distinct CDR3 sequences, around 42% occurring once; the ten biggest clones make up around a fifth. Germline V CDR1 and CDR2: SNHLY, FYNNEI. The CDR3 runs 12 residues. The TCR comes from an adult woman with Graves' disease, either hyperthyroidism or ophthalmopathy (not recorded which). This rearrangement joins TRBV2 to TRBJ2-5, with D perhaps TRBD2 (5 bases). The DNA end lines up better with TRBJ2-1; the J call may be wrong. The source material was peripheral blood or thyroid tissue (not recorded which). CDR3 DNA sequence: TGTGCCAGCATGCCCTGGACTAATGAGCAGTTCTTC. It specifies CASMPWTNEQFF.